This is a list of T cell receptor beta chains from one sample in a study of T cell repertoires in cytomegalovirus infection. TCRdb re-called the reads through MiXCR, storing one row per CDR3 protein. The table has roughly 230,000 distinct CDR3 sequences, around 15% seen once; the top ten hold approximately 44%. Sequencing used CD8+ T cells from PBMCs. All receptors derive from a human donor in good health (CMV status not recorded). Some clones in this sample may be carry-over from other donors' samples. Both conserved end residues are part of each CDR3. The D gene is left open where the match is weak. Some rows have no size entry. The others give once, few or many, or a class for an expanded clone.

J gene: TRBJ1-1; clone size: many; D gene: NA; V gene: TRBV7-2; CDR3 DNA: TGTGCCAGCAGCTTCGGCAGGTGGAACACTGAAGCTTTCTTT; CDR3 protein: CASSFGRWNTEAFF
J gene: TRBJ2-7; clone size: many; D gene: NA; V gene: TRBV2; CDR3 DNA: TGTGCCAGCACCGAGGTAGGGCAGGACTACGAGCAGTACTTC; CDR3 protein: CASTEVGQDYEQYF
J gene: TRBJ2-7; clone size: few; D gene: TRBD1; V gene: TRBV13; CDR3 DNA: TGTGCCAGCAGCTTATACTCGGGACAGGGGGCATACGAGCAGTACTTC; CDR3 protein: CASSLYSGQGAYEQYF
J gene: TRBJ2-1; clone size: NA; D gene: TRBD2; V gene: TRBV27; CDR3 DNA: TGTGCCAGCGCAAATCTCCTGGCGGGGGGGTACAATGAGCAGTTCTTC; CDR3 protein: CASANLLAGGYNEQFF
J gene: TRBJ1-1; clone size: NA; D gene: NA; V gene: TRBV27; CDR3 DNA: TGTGCCAGCAGGATAAGGGGTGGGAGCACTGAAGCTTTCTTT; CDR3 protein: CASRIRGGSTEAFF
J gene: TRBJ1-1; clone size: many; D gene: TRBD1; V gene: TRBV28; CDR3 DNA: TGTGCCAGCAGTTTAACAAGCCGGGACAGGGGAAGGAACACTGAAGCTTTCTTT; CDR3 protein: CASSLTSRDRGRNTEAFF
J gene: TRBJ1-1; clone size: NA; D gene: TRBD1; V gene: TRBV7-9; CDR3 DNA: TGTGCCAGCAGCTCCCCCGGGACAGGTCCCTGGTCAGCTTTCTTT; CDR3 protein: CASSSPGTGPWSAFF
J gene: TRBJ2-7; clone size: few; D gene: TRBD2; V gene: TRBV6-2/TRBV6-3; CDR3 DNA: TGTGCCAGCAGTTACATTCTAGCGGGGGATGACTACGAGCAGTACTTC; CDR3 protein: CASSYILAGDDYEQYF
J gene: TRBJ2-4; clone size: few; D gene: NA; V gene: TRBV6-5; CDR3 DNA: TGTGCCAGCAGTTACTCGAGTTTGGGTGACATTCAGTACTTC; CDR3 protein: CASSYSSLGDIQYF
J gene: TRBJ2-2; clone size: NA; D gene: NA; V gene: TRBV6-2/TRBV6-3; CDR3 DNA: TGTGCCAGCAGTTGGATGGTGTCTAGAATGAGACTAGCCGGGGAGCTGTTTTTT; CDR3 protein: CASSWMVSRMRLAGELFF
J gene: TRBJ2-1; clone size: few; D gene: TRBD2; V gene: TRBV6-5; CDR3 DNA: TGTGCCAGCAGTTACTCGATTGGGAGGGCGGTGAGCAATGAGCAGTTCTTC; CDR3 protein: CASSYSIGRAVSNEQFF
J gene: TRBJ2-1; clone size: many; D gene: NA; V gene: TRBV28; CDR3 DNA: TGTGCCAGCAGTTTATCGGGCAGCGAGATTGAGCAGTTCTTC; CDR3 protein: CASSLSGSEIEQFF
J gene: TRBJ2-7; clone size: few; D gene: NA; V gene: TRBV14; CDR3 DNA: TGTGCCAGCAGCCAAACGGGAAGCTCCTACGAGCAGTACTTC; CDR3 protein: CASSQTGSSYEQYF
J gene: TRBJ2-5; clone size: NA; D gene: TRBD2; V gene: TRBV2; CDR3 DNA: TGTGCCAGCAGGAAACTAGCGGGGGGATTCCAAGAGACCCAGTACTTC; CDR3 protein: CASRKLAGGFQETQYF
J gene: TRBJ2-3; clone size: few; D gene: NA; V gene: TRBV29-1; CDR3 DNA: TGCAGCGTTGAAAGAGGAACTAGAGGCACAGATACGCAGTATTTT; CDR3 protein: CSVERGTRGTDTQYF